This TCR beta chain stems from a study of T cells in Graves' hyperthyroidism and ophthalmopathy. Whole-study findings and limits: Model output signaled ophthalmopathy a median around 6.9 months ahead of onset.

This CDR3 spans 14 amino acids. CDR1 and CDR2 (germline): SGHAT, FQDESV (reference sequence). Trimming took 1 base from V and 5 from J, leaving 9 bases between them. Many counts were recorded for this clonotype. Its antigen is unidentified. RNA transcripts gave rise to amplified TCR beta CDR3 regions. In the first-round RT-PCR of the TCR CDR3, the HTBI primer set was used. TCRdb re-analysed the multiplex PCR reads in MiXCR, keeping a single row per CDR3 protein. The table includes approximately 420,000 distinct CDR3 sequences, roughly 13% detected once. Stable hyperthyroidism: no ophthalmopathy progression over 18 months of follow-up. Diagnosis of hyperthyroidism was new in patients aged 18 to 65, and its duration was under 2 months. Those patients with uncontrolled infection, other autoimmune disease, pregnancy or lactation were excluded.

This TCR came from a woman under 30 with Graves' hyperthyroidism. V gene TRBV11-1 combines with J gene TRBJ2-1; maybe TRBD2 (5 bases). The specimen sequenced was blood. CDR3 loop: CASSLVTSDNEQFF. CDR3 sequence (DNA): TGTGCCAGCAGCTTAGTTACTAGTGACAATGAGCAGTTCTTC.